What follows are 25 T cell receptor beta chains derived from one specimen sequenced in a study of blood T cell repertoires in COVID-19. Measured with immunoSEQ multiplex PCR; TCRdb has only the in-frame clones, and not every one. The sample contains about 260,000 clones, roughly 90% of which appear only once. Sample: peripheral blood. These receptors were collected from a man between 60 and 75 years old who had recovered from COVID-19.

With respect to this clone: A junction boundary mismatches the germline segment, possibly from a read error. This chain links TRBV6-6 with TRBJ2-3, with D possibly matching TRBD2 (7 bases). The CDR3 runs to 15 residues. Germline CDR1 reads MNHNY; CDR2 reads SVGAGI (reference sequence). The CDR3 nucleotides read TGTGCCGGCAGTTCCGTTGGGGGGGCGACAGATACGCAGTATTTT. It encodes CAGSSVGGATDTQYF.

The chain joins TRBV27 to TRBJ2-7; 7 nucleotides match TRBD1. Germline V gene data show CDR1 as MNHEY and CDR2 as SMNVEV (reference sequence). The junction had 8 bases not matched to a gene; V was cut back by 5 bases and J by 1 base. CDR3 length: 15 residues. This chain's CDR3 is CASSQKTGLSYEQYF. The CDR3 DNA sequence: TGTGCCAGCAGTCAGAAGACAGGGCTGTCCTACGAGCAGTACTTC.

Points on this clone: At one of its ends the junction is not consistent with the germline gene, which may arise from a read error. This chain connects TRBV7-7 to TRBJ1-5; D unresolved. The CDR3 spans 14 residues. CDR1 and CDR2 (germline): SSHAT, FNYEAQ (reference sequence). CDR3 sequence: CASSPRVGDQPQHF. The CDR3 DNA is TGTGCTAGCAGTCCGAGGGTCGGCGATCAGCCCCAGCATTTT.

The chain links TRBV9 to TRBJ2-1, with TRBD2 identical over 10 bases. The CDR3 contains 15 residues. V shed 0 bases and J 10 bases; nucleotides not matched to a gene: 7. Germline CDR1 is SGDLS and CDR2 is YYNGEE. The CDR3 protein is CASSVGAGGRWEQFF. The CDR3 nucleotides are TGTGCCAGCAGCGTAGGAGCGGGGGGGCGTTGGGAGCAGTTCTTC.

This clone came up once. The rearrangement uses TRBV7-8 and TRBJ2-3; TRBD2 matches 7 bases. This CDR3 spans 15 amino acids. Germline V gene data show CDR1 as SGHVS and CDR2 as FQNEAQ. V shed 1 base and J 0 bases; nucleotides not matched to a gene: 1. DNA of the CDR3: TGTGCCAGCAGCTTAGAGCGGGGAAGCACAGATACGCAGTATTTT. This sequence encodes CASSLERGSTDTQYF. The variable domain in full, with the rest retrieved from reference TRBV7-8 and TRBJ2-3, is GAGVSQSPRYKVAKRGQDVALRCDPISGHVSLFWYQQALGQGPEFLTYFQNEAQLDKSGLPSDRFFAERPEGSVSTLKIQRTQQEDSAVYLCASSLERGSTDTQYFGPGTRLTVL.

The chain employs TRBV6-5 and TRBJ1-4; unclear D gene. V shed 3 bases and J shed 5 bases, with 16 bases lying between them. CDR3 size: 16 residues. Germline assignment: CDR1 MNHEY and CDR2 SVGAGI. The CDR3 bases are TGTGCCAGCAGTTATTTTTCCCTATCCAGGAATGAAAAACTGTTTTTT. Encoded protein: CASSYFSLSRNEKLFF.

This clone appeared a few times. V and J are TRBV5-1 and TRBJ2-1; TRBD1 might be the D (5 bases). This CDR3 region has 14 residues. The ends were cut back, 0 bases at V and 7 bases at J, with 11 bases in the middle. In germline, CDR1 is SGHRS, CDR2 YFSETQ. The CDR3 nucleotides read TGCGCCAGCAGCTTGGAGCTAGGGGTGAATGAGCAGTTCTTC. Its protein is CASSLELGVNEQFF. Full variable domain (remainder filled in from reference TRBV5-1 and TRBJ2-1): KAGVTQTPRYLIKTRGQQVTLSCSPISGHRSVSWYQQTPGQGLQFLFEYFSETQRNKGNFPGRFSGRQFSNSRSEMNVSTLELGDSALYLCASSLELGVNEQFFGPGTRLTVL.

The chain is built from TRBV5-1 and TRBJ2-3; the D gene is possibly TRBD1 (6 bases). This CDR3 spans 14 amino acids. CDR1 SGHRS and CDR2 YFSETQ come from the germline V gene. Trimming took 5 bases from V and 4 from J, leaving 14 bases between them. This chain's CDR3 is CASSEGQSSDTQYF. CDR3 DNA sequence: TGCGCCAGCAGTGAAGGACAGTCATCAGATACGCAGTATTTT. Based on the CDR3 plus reference TRBV5-1 and TRBJ2-3, the full variable domain is KAGVTQTPRYLIKTRGQQVTLSCSPISGHRSVSWYQQTPGQGLQFLFEYFSETQRNKGNFPGRFSGRQFSNSRSEMNVSTLELGDSALYLCASSEGQSSDTQYFGPGTRLTVL.

This chain's CDR3 is CASGLGQAGKAFF. In DNA, the CDR3 is TGTGCTAGTGGTCTCGGACAGGCGGGAAAAGCTTTCTTT. The chain couples TRBV12-5 to TRBJ1-1; 7 bases map to TRBD1. The CDR3 spans 13 residues. The V segment lost 5 bases and the J segment 9 bases; nucleotides outside the gene matches: 9. Germline V gene sequence: CDR1 LGHNT, CDR2 FRNRAP.

The rearrangement links TRBV5-1 to TRBJ1-2, with a tentative D call TRBD1 (5 bases). CDR1 is SGHRS, CDR2 YFSETQ, per germline. V lost 7 bases and J 4 bases, leaving 14 bases between the germline ends. The CDR3 consists of 13 residues. The chain's CDR3 is CASAITGAYGYTF. CDR3 coding DNA: TGCGCCAGCGCCATTACAGGAGCCTATGGCTACACCTTC.

As concerns this clone: Other DNA sequences in this sample translate to the same CDR3. This chain joins TRBV9 and TRBJ2-7; maybe TRBD2 (6 bases). The germline V gene encodes CDR1 SGDLS and CDR2 YYNGEE. The CDR3 totals 16 residues. Trimming took off 1 base at V and 0 bases at J, with 14 bases between the two ends. CDR3 sequence reads: CASSVTGTGGSYEQYF. The CDR3 nucleotides are TGTGCCAGCAGCGTAACCGGGACCGGGGGCTCCTACGAGCAGTACTTC.

The sample holds one count of this clone. V and J are TRBV10-3 and TRBJ2-5, with TRBD2 identical over 11 bases. CDR3 length: 16 amino acids. Germline CDR1 and CDR2: ENHRY and SYGVKD. V gave up 0 bases and J gave up 4 bases; unmatched junction bases: 4. The CDR3: CAISESTSGVVETQYF. In DNA, the CDR3 is TGTGCCATCAGTGAGTCGACTAGCGGGGTTGTAGAGACCCAGTACTTC.

The V call is TRBV2, the J call TRBJ2-2; TRBD1 aligns across 8 bases. The CDR3 runs 13 residues. The germline V gene has CDR1 SNHLY and CDR2 FYNNEI. The junction had 0 bases not matched to a gene; V was cut back by 4 bases and J by 5 bases. The chain's CDR3 is CASSGQGTGELFF. The CDR3 DNA is TGTGCCAGCAGTGGACAGGGGACCGGGGAGCTGTTTTTT.

V usage is TRBV7-9 and J usage is TRBJ1-2; TRBD1 matches 10 bases. Germline V gene data show CDR1 as SEHNR and CDR2 as FQNEAQ (reference sequence). The CDR3 has 14 residues. The junction had 8 bases not matched to a gene; V was cut back by 5 bases and J by 8 bases. This CDR3 reads CASSAGTGAQGYTF. The CDR3 bases are TGTGCCAGCAGCGCCGGGACAGGGGCGCAAGGCTACACCTTC.

There are a few counts of this clone. The V and J genes are TRBV3-1 (or the pseudogene TRBV3-2) and TRBJ2-6, with 10 bases lining up with TRBD1. V dropped 2 bases and J dropped 2; count of bases not matched to a gene: 9. CDR1 and CDR2 from the germline V gene are LGHDT and YNNKEL (reference sequence). This CDR3 is 19 amino acids long. This CDR3 is CASSQSFGQGGTGANVLTF. The CDR3 coding sequence is TGTGCCAGCAGCCAATCGTTCGGACAGGGGGGTACTGGGGCCAACGTCCTGACTTTC.

V and J are TRBV13 and TRBJ1-1; TRBD1 aligns across 9 bases. Trimming cost V 5 bases and J 6 bases; bases outside gene matches: 7. Germline CDR1 is PRHDT and CDR2 is FYEKMQ (reference sequence). The CDR3 contains 14 residues. CDR3 loop: CASSTRDRVPEAFF. The CDR3 DNA follows: TGTGCCAGCAGCACCCGGGACAGGGTCCCTGAAGCTTTCTTT.

The chain recombines TRBV7-9 with TRBJ1-2; tentatively, D is TRBD1 (5 bases). Between the trimmed V and J ends, which lost 3 bases and 0 bases, there was a span of 11 bases. Germline V gene lookup returns CDR1 SEHNR and CDR2 FQNEAQ (reference sequence). This CDR3 has 15 amino acids. In DNA, the CDR3 is TGTGCCAGCAGCTTGAAGGAGGGGTCTAACTATGGCTACACCTTC. It specifies CASSLKEGSNYGYTF.

The J gene is TRBJ2-3, the V gene TRBV9, with 14 bases fitting TRBD2. CDR3 length: 16 amino acids. From germline, CDR1 is SGDLS and CDR2 YYNGEE. The V gene end was trimmed by 3 bases and the J gene end by 5 bases; junction bases not matched to a gene: 5. CDR3 DNA sequence: TGTGCCAGCAGCGAGACTAGCGGGGGGGCGATAGATACGCAGTATTTT. This gives the protein CASSETSGGAIDTQYF.

The rearrangement links TRBV6-6 to TRBJ2-5, with D possibly being TRBD1 (6 bases). The V gene lost 5 bases and the J gene lost 4 bases, with 11 bases spanning the gap. This CDR3 spans 13 amino acids. Germline V gives CDR1 MNHNY, CDR2 SVGAGI (reference sequence). Here the CDR3 DNA reads TGTGCCAGCAGTGAGGACAGTCCAGAGACCCAGTACTTC. This gives the protein CASSEDSPETQYF.

This rearrangement joins TRBV7-2 to TRBJ2-7; perhaps TRBD1 as D (6 bases). The V gene's germline CDR1 is SGHTA and CDR2 FQGNSA. Trimming removed 1 base from V and 2 bases from J, with 12 bases in between. The CDR3 totals 15 residues. CDR3: CASSLEWGTPYEQYF. CDR3 DNA sequence: TGTGCCAGCAGCTTAGAGTGGGGGACACCCTACGAGCAGTACTTC.

V gene TRBV5-1 combines with J gene TRBJ1-2, with unresolved D. The germline V and J ends were trimmed by 5 bases and 8 bases, with 19 bases remaining between them. There are 14 residues in the CDR3. The germline CDR1 and CDR2 sequences are SGHRS and YFSETQ. The CDR3 bases are TGCGCCAGCAGGCAGACACCGACATATGAGGGCTACACCTTC. This gives the protein CASRQTPTYEGYTF.

The chain carries TRBV5-1 and TRBJ1-1; D possibly corresponds to TRBD1 (5 bases). The ends were cut back, 4 bases at V and 0 bases at J, with 10 bases in the middle. CDR3 length: 14 amino acids. Per germline, CDR1 SGHRS and CDR2 YFSETQ. The CDR3 loop is CASSEGLLNTEAFF. The CDR3 DNA reads as TGCGCCAGCAGCGAGGGACTCCTGAACACTGAAGCTTTCTTT.

V is TRBV6-5 and J is TRBJ2-7; tentatively, D is TRBD2 (5 bases). This CDR3 contains 14 residues. With 8 bases removed from V and 4 bases from J, the gap between germline ends came to 18 bases. Germline lookup yields CDR1 MNHEY and CDR2 SVGAGI. In DNA, the CDR3 is TGTGCCAGCGCGGGTCTGGGATTCGGGTACGAGCAGTACTTC. It is translated as CASAGLGFGYEQYF.

This clone was picked up one time. The V gene is TRBV21-1, the J gene TRBJ1-2; the tabulated D call, TRBD1, remains unverified against the DNA. TRBV21-1 has pseudogene status. This CDR3 has 15 residues. CDR3 residues: CASSKYQGAKEGYTF. The CDR3 region has the DNA TGTGCCAGCAGCAAATACCAGGGGGCGAAGGAAGGCTACACCTTC.

V gene TRBV7-6 combines with J gene TRBJ1-4; 7 bases align to TRBD1. Germline-derived CDR1 and CDR2 are SGHVS and FNYEAQ. The CDR3 extends over 17 amino acids. The V gene end was trimmed by 5 bases and the J gene end by 3 bases; junction bases not matched to a gene: 12. The CDR3 DNA reads TGTGCCAGCAGCCCGGAGGTCAGGGGGGCAGCTAATGAAAAACTGTTTTTT. It codes for CASSPEVRGAANEKLFF.